The rows below give T cell receptor beta chains drawn from one sample of a study of siplizumab effects on memory and regulatory T cells. Using immunoSEQ multiplex PCR, the repertoire was profiled, and TCRdb retains in-frame clones only, with some absent. The table records about 100,000 clones, 93% of them present only once. The sample consisted of Tregs sorted from blood. All receptors come from a human donor in good health. The conserved cysteine and the conserved F or W are not part of the CDR3 here.

V gene,CDR3 protein
TRBV5-1,ASSSGQFNEQF
TRBV5-4,ASSFGGYEQY
TRBV5-1,ASSLGPGDSYEQY
TRBV7-2,ASSLKGQGTEAF
TRBV25-1,ASKGRQETQY
TRBV5-1,ASSSSSYEQY
TRBV7-3,ASSFGTFNEQF
TRBV18,ASSPPRAPGPGELF
TRBV19,ASTPLGGSEQY
TRBV5-1,ASSLELTGEAF
TRBV6-5,ASRETGRGNQPQH
TRBV7-9,ASTPGGPELF
TRBV5-8,ASSTRTGRIGYT
TRBV30,AWSRAGRREKLF
TRBV6-1,ASSALQGSSGNTIY
TRBV6-1,ATEAGTGGGYT
TRBV4-1,ASSQAGTSDSYEQY
TRBV4-2,ASSPGLAGKGGELF
TRBV6-5,ASSRELNTEAF
TRBV4-1,ASSQVQTRGEKLF
TRBV5-1,ASSLPTGSYEQY
TRBV5-1,ASSLESAYNEQF
TRBV5-6,ASSLRFGATNEKLF
TRBV19,ASSRTAHTHEQY
TRBV6-1,ASRSGQPQH
TRBV10-3,AISDPRREGGTDTQY
TRBV14,ASSKRHRDRLAYSYEQY
TRBV5-1,ASSYSDSGANVLT
TRBV9,ASSGWLVGNQPQH
TRBV5-6,ASSGQGQDWTEAF
TRBV5-1,ASSLAASGGLDTQY
TRBV5-1,ASSLGGDYNEQF
TRBV28,ASSPSGANVLT
TRBV6-6,ASRKPLGGTEAF
TRBV6-5,ASSPPRMGELF
TRBV9,ASSFRPISGANVLT
TRBV30,AWSPPGRNSPLH
TRBV25-1,ASTRTGTNTIY
TRBV5-1,ASSFQVNTEAF
TRBV25-1,ASSWGGPGNTIY
TRBV4-1,ASSLGYIAADTQY
TRBV27,ASRERGGGLSGEKLF
TRBV21-1,ASSFRTSGTYNEQF
TRBV6-1,ASSVYRVDNSPLH
TRBV12-5,ASGLGRQSSYEQY
TRBV6-5,ASSYSGQAFEAF
TRBV5-1,ASSLGPLPGNTIY